This T cell receptor beta chain was identified in a study of blood T cell repertoires in COVID-19. As for the study in general: COVID-19 samples, acute and convalescent, were from the United States, Italy and Spain. T cells, B-cell-depleted T cells, or PBMCs supplied cDNA or gDNA.

Trimming left V 3 bases short and J 1 base short, with 9 bases between. The CDR3 runs to 14 residues. Germline CDR1 reads SNHLY; CDR2 reads FYNNEI. As processed by the authors: Estimation of nucleated cell counts was performed using reference gene primer amplification. The repertoire was sequenced with immunoSEQ multiplex PCR; TCRdb's copy has only in-frame clones and lacks some. The V and J calls and clone size were taken over from that table, and D and trimming were inferred from the DNA. The table has approximately 250,000 clones, more than 80% seen once. Sequencing was done on a sample of peripheral blood. The sequence was collected from a human donor in a cohort sampled during active COVID-19. V is TRBV2 and J is TRBJ2-5; D may be TRBD1 (6 bases). DNA for the CDR3: TGTGCCAGCAGTGAGGGACATTCCCAAGAGACCCAGTACTTC. Protein sequence: CASSEGHSQETQYF.